This passage covers 28 T cell receptor beta chains from one sample sequenced in a study of T cell responses to AZD1222 COVID-19 vaccine (dated by TCRdb to the early 2020s). This sample's time point label indicates: about 28 days (+/-7) after the second vaccine dose. In the paper's terms, the treatment or condition label means: meningococcal conjugate vaccine given as trial control. The receptor library was made with the immunoSEQ multiplex PCR assay. TCRdb stores this immuneACCESS table with in-frame sequences only. Part of the clones is absent; in the studies checked, under half of the shortfall reflects unresolved V genes, and no reason is known for the rest. Here the sample has some 130,000 clones; 75% to 85% occur a single time. The ten largest clones capture about 7.9% of the sample. The sequencing here drew on peripheral blood, taken 28 days after the second dose of the MenACWY control vaccine. The source of these receptors is an adult who received the MenACWY meningococcal vaccine as a control.

This clone was seen only a few times. This chain joins TRBV6-5 and TRBJ2-1; 8 bases align to TRBD2. Germline values: CDR1 MNHEY, CDR2 SVGAGI. The CDR3 extends over 15 amino acids. Trimming removed 2 bases from V and 8 bases from J; junction bases left unmatched: 8. The CDR3 sequence: CASSYGWGLVDEQFF. In nucleotides, the CDR3 is TGTGCCAGCAGTTACGGGTGGGGACTAGTCGATGAGCAGTTCTTC.

This chain connects TRBV9 to TRBJ2-2, with D possibly TRBD2 on 6 matching bases. The germline CDR1 and CDR2 sequences are SGDLS and YYNGEE. The CDR3 is 15 amino acids. The V gene lost 0 bases and the J gene lost 6 bases, with 12 bases spanning the gap. The DNA for the CDR3 is TGTGCCAGCAGCGTAGACGGGAGAACTGCCGGGGAGCTGTTTTTT. Translated, it gives CASSVDGRTAGELFF.

The chain recombines TRBV5-1 with TRBJ1-2, with 8 bases that match TRBD1. Unmatched junction bases numbered 8, after V lost 2 bases and J lost 8 bases. The CDR3 spans 14 residues. CDR1 SGHRS and CDR2 YFSETQ come from the germline V gene. The CDR3 spells CASSLSGQGNGYTF. The DNA of the CDR3 is TGCGCCAGCAGCTTATCCGGACAGGGTAACGGCTACACCTTC.

CDR3 nucleotides: TGTGCCAGTAGCCTCACGGTGAACACTGAAGCTTTCTTT. This codes for CASSLTVNTEAFF. The gene calls are TRBV19 and TRBJ1-1; no clear D. V was cut by 6 bases and J by 0 bases, with 8 bases left in between. This CDR3 has 13 residues. The germline gives CDR1 LNHDA, CDR2 SQIVND (reference sequence).

The V gene is TRBV19, the J gene TRBJ1-1; D remains ambiguous. V shed 3 bases and J shed 5 bases, with 7 bases lying between them. The CDR3 loop spans 12 amino acids. Germline V gives CDR1 LNHDA, CDR2 SQIVND (reference sequence). The CDR3 loop reads CASSIAGTEAFF. Here the CDR3 DNA reads TGTGCCAGTAGTATTGCGGGGACTGAAGCTTTCTTT.

This rearrangement joins TRBV19 to TRBJ1-1; unclear D gene. The CDR3 is 14 residues long. Germline CDR1 is LNHDA and CDR2 is SQIVND (reference sequence). The V gene lost 7 bases and the J gene lost 0 bases, with 12 bases spanning the gap. CDR3 residues: CASIQPAMNTEAFF. In nucleotides, the CDR3 is TGTGCCAGTATCCAACCCGCTATGAACACTGAAGCTTTCTTT.

The genes are TRBV30 and TRBJ2-3; unclear D gene. This CDR3 contains 13 residues. CDR1 is GTSNPN and CDR2 is SVGIG in the germline V gene (reference sequence). The germline V and J ends were trimmed by 2 bases and 6 bases, with 12 bases remaining between them. This chain's CDR3 is CAWSPTLGDTQYF. The CDR3 DNA is TGTGCCTGGAGTCCCACCCTTGGGGATACGCAGTATTTT.

This chain connects TRBV10-3 to TRBJ1-2; D unclear. CDR3 size: 11 residues. Germline lookup yields CDR1 ENHRY and CDR2 SYGVKD. Trimming removed 8 bases at V and 0 bases at J, with 4 bases between. Here the CDR3 DNA reads TGTGCCATCGATGCTAACTATGGCTACACCTTC. Its translation: CAIDANYGYTF.

This clone was recorded only once. This chain links TRBV18 with TRBJ1-1; maybe TRBD1 (6 bases). Germline CDR1 KGHSH, CDR2 LQKENI. This CDR3 is built from 15 residues. The V and J ends lost 0 bases and 4 bases respectively, with 12 bases between them. CDR3 loop: CASSPPRTDGTEAFF. CDR3 sequence (DNA): TGTGCCAGCTCACCACCTCGGACAGACGGCACTGAAGCTTTCTTT.

This clone occurred a few times. The chain has TRBV9 and TRBJ2-3; 9 nucleotides match TRBD2. Trimming cost V 4 bases and J 3 bases; bases outside gene matches: 6. Germline CDR1 SGDLS, CDR2 YYNGEE. This CDR3 spans 15 amino acids. The chain's CDR3 is CASSFSGRGTDTQYF. CDR3 DNA sequence: TGTGCCAGCAGCTTTAGCGGGAGAGGGACAGATACGCAGTATTTT.

The chain combines TRBV30 with TRBJ2-7, with 8 bases that match TRBD1. The CDR3 sequence is 13 residues long. Germline loops: CDR1 GTSNPN, CDR2 SVGIG (reference sequence). V was clipped by 2 bases and J by 4 bases; unmatched bases: 4. CDR3 sequence: CAWSSGTGYEQYF. The CDR3 region has the DNA TGTGCCTGGAGTTCCGGGACAGGTTACGAGCAGTACTTC.

V and J are TRBV11-3 and TRBJ2-7; 11 nucleotides line up with TRBD2. The CDR3 covers 14 residues. V lost 5 bases and J lost 6; bases outside the gene matches: 6. The germline V gene has CDR1 SGHNT and CDR2 YENEEA. The chain's CDR3 is CASSRGLAEGEQYF. The CDR3 nucleotides are TGTGCCAGCAGCCGGGGACTAGCGGAAGGCGAGCAGTACTTC.

This clone has just one count. The chain has TRBV7-2 and TRBJ2-7, with 7 nucleotides matching TRBD1. This CDR3 spans 14 amino acids. V lost 4 bases, J lost 6 bases, and 9 bases stayed unmatched. CDR1 is SGHTA, CDR2 FQGNSA, per germline. CDR3 DNA: TGTGCCAGCAGCTCACGTCGAGGGGGCAGCGAGCAGTACTTC. This encodes CASSSRRGGSEQYF.

The chain recombines TRBV11-2 with TRBJ1-5, with D hard to call. Germline-derived CDR1 and CDR2 are SGHAT and FQNNGV. CDR3 length: 13 residues. The V and J ends lost 4 bases and 3 bases respectively, with 7 bases between them. CDR3 coding DNA: TGTGCCAGCAGCTACGGACTCAATCAGCCCCAGCATTTT. It specifies CASSYGLNQPQHF.

The chain couples TRBV7-9 to TRBJ2-1; TRBD2 matches 9 bases. V trimming: 5 bases; J trimming: 4 bases; junction bases outside the gene matches: 6. The CDR3 covers 15 residues. CDR1 SEHNR and CDR2 FQNEAQ come from the germline V gene (reference sequence). The CDR3 loop is CASSKTSGLYNEQFF. Written as DNA, the CDR3 is TGTGCCAGCAGCAAGACTAGCGGACTTTACAATGAGCAGTTCTTC. Together with reference TRBV7-9 and TRBJ2-1, the CDR3 gives the full variable domain: DTGVSQNPRHKITKRGQNVTFRCDPISEHNRLYWYRQTLGQGPEFLTYFQNEAQLEKSRLLSDRFSAERPKGSFSTLEIQRTEQGDSAMYLCASSKTSGLYNEQFFGPGTRLTVL.

The rearrangement uses TRBV30 and TRBJ2-1, with D perhaps TRBD1 (5 bases). This CDR3 region has 13 residues. Germline V gene lookup returns CDR1 GTSNPN and CDR2 SVGIG (reference sequence). Trimming cost V 0 bases and J 7 bases, with 10 bases left between them. This CDR3 reads CAWSVWQGNEQFF. CDR3 in DNA: TGTGCCTGGAGTGTTTGGCAGGGTAATGAGCAGTTCTTC.

The chain combines TRBV27 with TRBJ2-3; a possible D gene is TRBD2 (6 bases). CDR3 length equals 15 residues. The ends were cut back, 4 bases at V and 3 bases at J, with 14 bases in the middle. Germline values: CDR1 MNHEY, CDR2 SMNVEV (reference sequence). CDR3 protein: CASSSVGRGTDTQYF. CDR3 nucleotides: TGTGCCAGCAGTTCGGTAGGGCGGGGAACAGATACGCAGTATTTT.

There are many counts of this clone. The chain employs TRBV15 and TRBJ2-1; no definite D call. Germline V gene lookup returns CDR1 LNHNV and CDR2 YYDKDF (reference sequence). Trimming pared 2 bases from V and 6 bases from J, leaving 14 bases between. This CDR3 comprises 15 residues. The CDR3 loop is CATSRSRSRVNEQFF. CDR3 coding DNA: TGTGCCACCAGCAGATCTCGTTCTAGGGTCAATGAGCAGTTCTTC.

V usage is TRBV2 and J usage is TRBJ2-7; D not resolved. V lost 2 bases and J 2 bases, leaving 13 bases between the germline ends. The CDR3 is 15 residues long. Per the germline V gene, CDR1 is SNHLY and CDR2 is FYNNEI. The DNA for the CDR3 is TGTGCCAGCAGTGAAAGACTCTTGGGCGCCTACGAGCAGTACTTC. Its protein is CASSERLLGAYEQYF.

This clone has just a few counts. J is TRBJ1-5 and V is TRBV19, with D possibly being TRBD1 (6 bases). CDR1 and CDR2 (germline): LNHDA, SQIVND (reference sequence). CDR3 length equals 15 residues. V lost 7 bases to trimming and J lost 1 base, with 14 bases between them. The CDR3 nucleotides are TGTGCCAGTAAGTCCGGGGGCGGAAGCAATCAGCCCCAGCATTTT. This gives the protein CASKSGGGSNQPQHF. Looking up the rest from reference TRBV19 and TRBJ1-5 gives the full variable domain: DGGITQSPKYLFRKEGQNVTLSCEQNLNHDAMYWYRQDPGQGLRLIYYSQIVNDFQKGDIAEGYSVSREKKESFPLTVTSAQKNPTAFYLCASKSGGGSNQPQHFGDGTRLSIL.

This clone was seen more than once but under ten times. J is TRBJ2-5 and V is TRBV5-1, with 7 bases fitting TRBD1. Germline V CDR1 and CDR2: SGHRS, YFSETQ. CDR3 length equals 15 residues. V gave up 4 bases and J gave up 6 bases; unmatched junction bases: 12. CDR3: CASSLETGRGKTQYF. The DNA for the CDR3 is TGCGCCAGCAGCCTAGAGACAGGGAGAGGAAAGACCCAGTACTTC.

The CDR3 here is CASTLGLQTEAFF. CDR3 DNA: TGTGCCAGCACCCTAGGGCTGCAAACTGAAGCTTTCTTT. The V and J genes are TRBV5-4 and TRBJ1-1; D is undetermined. Germline CDR1 and CDR2: SGHNT and YYREEE (reference sequence). Trimming removed 6 bases at V and 5 bases at J, with 14 bases between. This CDR3 comprises 13 residues.

This rearrangement joins TRBV24-1 to TRBJ1-5, with D perhaps TRBD1 (5 bases). From germline, CDR1 is KGHDR and CDR2 SFDVKD. This CDR3 is built from 15 residues. V shed 3 bases and J shed 5 bases, with 13 bases lying between them. The chain's CDR3 is CATSDVTGADQPQHF. CDR3 coding DNA: TGTGCCACCAGTGATGTAACAGGAGCCGATCAGCCCCAGCATTTT.

The chain carries TRBV4-2 and TRBJ2-7, with TRBD2 identical over 13 bases. Germline CDR1 is LGHNA and CDR2 is YNFKEQ. V shed 0 bases and J 5 bases; nucleotides not matched to a gene: 10. There are 18 residues in the CDR3. CDR3 loop: CASSQDSTTSGRAHEQYF. In DNA form, the CDR3 reads TGTGCCAGCAGCCAAGATTCGACCACTAGCGGGAGGGCTCACGAGCAGTACTTC.

This CDR3 reads CASSIRAGGGNYGYTF. In nucleotides, the CDR3 is TGTGCCAGTAGTATCCGGGCAGGGGGTGGCAATTATGGCTACACCTTC. V usage is TRBV19 and J usage is TRBJ1-2; 7 nucleotides align to TRBD1. Germline values: CDR1 LNHDA, CDR2 SQIVND (reference sequence). This CDR3 region has 16 residues. V dropped 3 bases and J dropped 5; count of bases not matched to a gene: 12.

The gene calls are TRBV6-1 and TRBJ1-2; D uncertain. The CDR3 runs to 15 residues. The V gene lost 2 bases and the J gene lost 4 bases, with 14 bases spanning the gap. Per germline, CDR1 MNHNS and CDR2 SASEGT. This chain's CDR3 is CASSERLDEIYGYTF. CDR3 nucleotides: TGTGCCAGCAGTGAAAGGCTGGACGAAATCTATGGCTACACCTTC.

The chain combines TRBV19 with TRBJ1-1; D is ambiguous. This CDR3 is built from 13 residues. Trimming removed 5 bases at V and 2 bases at J, with 9 bases between. CDR1 is LNHDA and CDR2 is SQIVND in the germline V gene (reference sequence). The CDR3 nucleotides are TGTGCCAGTAGTGAGACCCTAAACACTGAAGCTTTCTTT. Protein product: CASSETLNTEAFF.

The CDR3 DNA is TGTGCCAGCAGTGAAGACAGGGGGCTAGGAAACACCATATATTTT. As protein: CASSEDRGLGNTIYF. This chain links TRBV6-1 with TRBJ1-3, with 9 nucleotides matching TRBD1. The germline CDR1 and CDR2 sequences are MNHNS and SASEGT. The CDR3 runs 15 residues. V trimming: 1 base; J trimming: 4 bases; junction bases outside the gene matches: 2.